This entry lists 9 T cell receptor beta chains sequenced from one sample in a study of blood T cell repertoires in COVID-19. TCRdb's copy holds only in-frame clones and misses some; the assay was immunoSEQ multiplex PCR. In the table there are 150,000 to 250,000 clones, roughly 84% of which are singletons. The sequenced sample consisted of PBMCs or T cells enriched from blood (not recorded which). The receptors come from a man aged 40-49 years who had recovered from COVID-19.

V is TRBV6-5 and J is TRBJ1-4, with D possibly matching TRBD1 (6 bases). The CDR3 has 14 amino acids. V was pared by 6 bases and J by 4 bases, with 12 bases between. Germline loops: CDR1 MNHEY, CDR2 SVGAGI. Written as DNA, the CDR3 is TGTGCCAGCAGAAAGGACAGTAATAATGAAAAACTGTTTTTT. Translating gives CASRKDSNNEKLFF.

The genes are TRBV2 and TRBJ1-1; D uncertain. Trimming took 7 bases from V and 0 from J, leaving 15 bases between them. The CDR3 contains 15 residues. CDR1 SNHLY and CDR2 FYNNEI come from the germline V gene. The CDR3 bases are TGTGCCAGCACCGCCGAAAGCCTTATGAACACTGAAGCTTTCTTT. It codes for CASTAESLMNTEAFF.

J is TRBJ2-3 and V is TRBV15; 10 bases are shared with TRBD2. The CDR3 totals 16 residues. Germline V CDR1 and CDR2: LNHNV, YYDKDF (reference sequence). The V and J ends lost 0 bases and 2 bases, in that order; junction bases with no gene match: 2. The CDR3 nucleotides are TGTGCCACCAGCAGAGAGACTAGCGGGTCCACAGATACGCAGTATTTT. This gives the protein CATSRETSGSTDTQYF. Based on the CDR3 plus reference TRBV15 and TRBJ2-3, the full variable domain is DAMVIQNPRYQVTQFGKPVTLSCSQTLNHNVMYWYQQKSSQAPKLLFHYYDKDFNNEADTPDNFQSRRPNTSFCFLDIRSPGLGDTAMYLCATSRETSGSTDTQYFGPGTRLTVL.

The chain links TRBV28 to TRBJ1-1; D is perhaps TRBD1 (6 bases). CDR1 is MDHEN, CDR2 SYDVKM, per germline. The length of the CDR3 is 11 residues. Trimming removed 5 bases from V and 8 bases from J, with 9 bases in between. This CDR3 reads CASSPTGEAFF. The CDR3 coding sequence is TGTGCCAGCAGTCCTACAGGGGAAGCTTTCTTT.

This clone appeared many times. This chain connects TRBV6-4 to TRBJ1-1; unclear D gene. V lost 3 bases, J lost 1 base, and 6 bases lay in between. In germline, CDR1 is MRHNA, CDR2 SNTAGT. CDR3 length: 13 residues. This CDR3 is CASSERGNTEAFF. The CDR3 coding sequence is TGTGCCAGCAGTGAACGAGGGAACACTGAAGCTTTCTTT.

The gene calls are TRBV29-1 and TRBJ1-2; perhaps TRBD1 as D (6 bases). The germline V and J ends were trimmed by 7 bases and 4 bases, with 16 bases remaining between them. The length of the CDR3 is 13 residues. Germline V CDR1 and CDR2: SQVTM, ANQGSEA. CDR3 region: CSANLQGSYGYTF. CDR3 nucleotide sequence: TGCAGCGCAAACTTACAGGGATCCTATGGCTACACCTTC.

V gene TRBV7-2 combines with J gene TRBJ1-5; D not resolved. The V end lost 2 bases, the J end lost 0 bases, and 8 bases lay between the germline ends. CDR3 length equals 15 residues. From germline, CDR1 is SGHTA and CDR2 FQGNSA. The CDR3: CASSLNAISNQPQHF. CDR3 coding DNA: TGTGCCAGCAGCTTAAACGCTATTAGCAATCAGCCCCAGCATTTT. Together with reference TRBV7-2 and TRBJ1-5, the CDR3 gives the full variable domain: GAGVSQSPSNKVTEKGKDVELRCDPISGHTALYWYRQSLGQGLEFLIYFQGNSAPDKSGLPSDRFSAERTGGSVSTLTIQRTQQEDSAVYLCASSLNAISNQPQHFGDGTRLSIL.

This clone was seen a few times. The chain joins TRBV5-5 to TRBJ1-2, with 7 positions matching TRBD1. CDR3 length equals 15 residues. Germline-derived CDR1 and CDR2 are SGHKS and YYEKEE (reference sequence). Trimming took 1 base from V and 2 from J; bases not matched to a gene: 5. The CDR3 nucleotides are TGTGCCAGCAGCTTGAGAACAGGGGACAACTATGGCTACACCTTC. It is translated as CASSLRTGDNYGYTF.

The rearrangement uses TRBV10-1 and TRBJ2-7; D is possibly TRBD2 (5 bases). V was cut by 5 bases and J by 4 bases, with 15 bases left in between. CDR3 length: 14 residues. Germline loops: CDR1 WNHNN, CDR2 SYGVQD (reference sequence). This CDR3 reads CASSPLADQYEQYF. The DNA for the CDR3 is TGCGCCAGCAGTCCTCTAGCTGATCAGTACGAGCAGTACTTC.